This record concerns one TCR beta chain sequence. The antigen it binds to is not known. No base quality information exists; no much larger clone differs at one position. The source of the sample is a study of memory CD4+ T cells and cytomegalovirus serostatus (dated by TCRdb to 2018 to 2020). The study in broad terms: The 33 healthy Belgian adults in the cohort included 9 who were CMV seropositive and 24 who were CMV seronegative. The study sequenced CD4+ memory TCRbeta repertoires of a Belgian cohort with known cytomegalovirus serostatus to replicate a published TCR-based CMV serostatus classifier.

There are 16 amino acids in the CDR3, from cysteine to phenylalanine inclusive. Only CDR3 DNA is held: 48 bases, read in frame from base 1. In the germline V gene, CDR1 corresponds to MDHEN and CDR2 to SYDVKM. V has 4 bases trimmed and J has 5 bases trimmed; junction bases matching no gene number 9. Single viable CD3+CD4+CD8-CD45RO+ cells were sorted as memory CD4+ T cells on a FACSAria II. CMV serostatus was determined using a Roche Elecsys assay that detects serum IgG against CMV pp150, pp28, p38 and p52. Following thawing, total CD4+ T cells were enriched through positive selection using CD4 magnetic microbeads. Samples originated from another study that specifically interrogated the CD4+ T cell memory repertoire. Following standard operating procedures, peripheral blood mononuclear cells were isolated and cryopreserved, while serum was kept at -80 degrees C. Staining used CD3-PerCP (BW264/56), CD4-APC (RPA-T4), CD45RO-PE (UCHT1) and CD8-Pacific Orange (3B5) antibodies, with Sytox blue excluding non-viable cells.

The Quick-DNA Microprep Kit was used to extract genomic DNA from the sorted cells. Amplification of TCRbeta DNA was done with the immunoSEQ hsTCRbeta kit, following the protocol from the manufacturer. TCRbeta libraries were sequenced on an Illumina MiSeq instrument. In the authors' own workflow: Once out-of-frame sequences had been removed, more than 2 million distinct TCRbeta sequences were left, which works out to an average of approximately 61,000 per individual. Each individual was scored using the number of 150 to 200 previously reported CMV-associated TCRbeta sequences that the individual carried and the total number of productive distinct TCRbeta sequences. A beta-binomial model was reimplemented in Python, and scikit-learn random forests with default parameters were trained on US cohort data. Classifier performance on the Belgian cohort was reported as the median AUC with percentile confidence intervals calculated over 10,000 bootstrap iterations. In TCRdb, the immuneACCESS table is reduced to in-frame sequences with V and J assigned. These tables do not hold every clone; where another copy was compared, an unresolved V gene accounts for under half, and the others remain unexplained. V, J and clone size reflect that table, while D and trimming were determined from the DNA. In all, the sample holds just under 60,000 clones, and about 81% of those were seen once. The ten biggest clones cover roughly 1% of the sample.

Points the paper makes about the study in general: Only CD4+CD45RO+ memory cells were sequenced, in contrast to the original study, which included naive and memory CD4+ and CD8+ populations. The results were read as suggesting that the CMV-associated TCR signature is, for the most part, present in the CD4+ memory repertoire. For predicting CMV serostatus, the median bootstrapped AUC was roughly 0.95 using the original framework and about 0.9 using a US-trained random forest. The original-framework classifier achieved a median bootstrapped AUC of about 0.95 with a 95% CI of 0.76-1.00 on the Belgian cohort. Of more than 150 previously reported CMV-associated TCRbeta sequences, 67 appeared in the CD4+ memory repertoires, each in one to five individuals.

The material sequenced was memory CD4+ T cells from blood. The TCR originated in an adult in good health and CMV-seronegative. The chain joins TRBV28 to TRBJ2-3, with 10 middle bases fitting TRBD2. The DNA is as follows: TGTGCCAGCAGTTCCCTAAGCGGGAGGGGGATAGATACGCAGTATTTT. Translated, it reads CASSSLSGRGIDTQYF.